The 24 T cell receptor beta chains below all came from one sample that was sequenced in a study of blood T cells in healthy people across ages. The authors ran a second PCR of roughly 6 to 12 cycles using a sample-barcoded 5' primer and a J-beta primer mix. TCRdb reprocessed the 5' RACE reads with MiXCR, giving one entry per CDR3 protein. The table includes 1.8 million or so distinct CDR3 sequences, about two fifths detected once. The sequenced sample consisted of blood. Receptors originate from a human donor in good health.

The chain has TRBV20-1 and TRBJ2-1; TRBD2 agrees at 11 bases. Germline assignment: CDR1 DFQATT and CDR2 SNEGSKA (reference sequence). V lost 2 bases and J lost 4; bases outside the gene matches: 10. This CDR3 is built from 17 residues. This chain's CDR3 is CSARISGGASGYNEQFF. CDR3 DNA: TGCAGTGCTAGAATTAGCGGGGGGGCCAGTGGATACAATGAGCAGTTCTTC.

This clonotype was counted a few times. The V and J genes are TRBV7-2 and TRBJ2-7; D may be TRBD2 (6 bases). Trimming pared 6 bases from V and 3 bases from J, leaving 15 bases between. This CDR3 region has 14 residues. Germline V gives CDR1 SGHTA, CDR2 FQGNSA. CDR3 amino acids: CASRPTGLFYEQYF. CDR3 coding DNA: TGTGCCAGCAGACCGACGGGACTCTTCTACGAGCAGTACTTC.

A few counts support this clonotype. The J gene is TRBJ2-7, the V gene TRBV29-1; 9 bases align to TRBD1. The CDR3 contains 13 residues. Trimming cost V 6 bases and J 2 bases; bases outside gene matches: 5. Germline lookup yields CDR1 SQVTM and CDR2 ANQGSEA. The CDR3 nucleotides are TGCAGCGTACAGGGGGCCTCCCCCTACGAGCAGTACTTC. Protein product: CSVQGASPYEQYF.

V is TRBV6-1 and J is TRBJ2-7; tentative D call: TRBD1 (5 bases). V lost 7 bases and J lost 7, with 14 bases in between. CDR1 is MNHNS, CDR2 SASEGT, per germline. The CDR3 totals 12 residues. Here the CDR3 DNA reads TGTGCCAGCAACAGGTATGCCCGAGAGCAGTACTTC. Protein product: CASNRYAREQYF.

The V gene is TRBV3-1, the J gene TRBJ2-5; D is possibly TRBD1 or TRBD2 (5 bases each). Trimming pared 0 bases from V and 4 bases from J, leaving 15 bases between. Germline lookup yields CDR1 LGHDT and CDR2 YNNKEL (reference sequence). CDR3 size: 16 residues. The CDR3 sequence: CASSQEFREGRETQYF. DNA of the CDR3: TGTGCCAGCAGCCAAGAATTCAGGGAAGGGAGAGAGACCCAGTACTTC.

Comment on this clonotype: A much larger clone lies a single base off, so this may be a read error. The chain uses TRBV24-1 and TRBJ1-2, with unresolved D. This CDR3 contains 12 residues. The germline CDR1 and CDR2 sequences are KGHDR and SFDVKD. Between the trimmed V and J ends, which lost 4 bases and 5 bases, there was a span of 7 bases. The chain's CDR3 is CATSEQRYGYTF. CDR3 DNA: TGTGCCACCAGTGAACAACGTTATGGCTACACCTTC.

To note about this clonotype: A read error may be the cause here, since a much bigger clone is one base away. J is TRBJ2-4 and V is TRBV12-3 or TRBV12-4; 8 nucleotides match TRBD2. The length of the CDR3 is 17 residues. V shed 0 bases and J 13 bases; nucleotides not matched to a gene: 17. In nucleotides, the CDR3 is TGTGCCAGCAGTTTAGCCCCCCTAGCGGGTATTGACAATGAGCAGTACTTC. This encodes CASSLAPLAGIDNEQYF.

This clonotype has only a few counts. The chain combines TRBV5-1 with TRBJ2-3; 7 bases are a match to TRBD1. This CDR3 comprises 15 residues. V shed 6 bases and J 0 bases; nucleotides not matched to a gene: 7. Per germline, CDR1 SGHRS and CDR2 YFSETQ. CDR3 sequence reads: CASKGAVTSTDTQYF. CDR3 in DNA: TGCGCCAGCAAGGGGGCGGTCACTAGCACAGATACGCAGTATTTT.

The chain links TRBV27 to TRBJ2-7, with TRBD1 identical over 8 bases. CDR1 and CDR2 from the germline V gene are MNHEY and SMNVEV (reference sequence). J lost 5 bases, V lost 10 bases, and 10 bases had no gene match. The CDR3 consists of 13 residues. CDR3 in amino acids: CATSRDRSDEQYF. In DNA, the CDR3 is TGTGCCACCTCCCGGGACAGGAGCGACGAGCAGTACTTC.

This clonotype was observed a handful of times. This chain links TRBV15 with TRBJ1-1, with D uncertain. Trimming pared 8 bases from V and 5 bases from J, leaving 18 bases between. The CDR3 is 14 amino acids. Germline-derived CDR1 and CDR2 are LNHNV and YYDKDF (reference sequence). The CDR3 region is CATGTRVSRTEAFF. In nucleotides, the CDR3 is TGTGCCACCGGAACGCGGGTATCGAGAACTGAAGCTTTCTTT. Together with reference TRBV15 and TRBJ1-1, the CDR3 gives the full variable domain: DAMVIQNPRYQVTQFGKPVTLSCSQTLNHNVMYWYQQKSSQAPKLLFHYYDKDFNNEADTPDNFQSRRPNTSFCFLDIRSPGLGDTAMYLCATGTRVSRTEAFFGQGTRLTVV.

The genes are TRBV29-1 and TRBJ2-2; TRBD2 aligns across 11 bases. The CDR3 extends over 16 amino acids. Per germline, CDR1 SQVTM and CDR2 ANQGSEA. Unmatched junction bases numbered 7, after V lost 3 bases and J lost 4 bases. The CDR3 DNA reads as TGCAGCGTTGAGGGGATAGCGGGGGGGGTCACCGGGGAGCTGTTTTTT. This sequence encodes CSVEGIAGGVTGELFF.

J is TRBJ1-5 and V is TRBV6-2 or TRBV6-3, with D tentatively TRBD1 (6 bases). The germline V and J ends were trimmed by 4 bases and 3 bases, with 19 bases remaining between them. This CDR3 contains 17 residues. Germline CDR1 MNHEY, CDR2 SVGEGT. This CDR3 is CASSFNLGQQLNQPQHF. In nucleotides, the CDR3 is TGTGCCAGCAGTTTTAATTTGGGACAACAACTCAATCAGCCCCAGCATTTT.

This rearrangement joins TRBV6-2 or TRBV6-3 to TRBJ1-1; unclear D gene. Trimming stripped 3 bases from V and 8 bases from J, with 7 bases between. There are 11 residues in the CDR3. The germline gives CDR1 MNHEY, CDR2 SVGEGT. CDR3 nucleotides: TGTGCCAGCAGTTATCCCCAAGAAGCTTTCTTT. It codes for CASSYPQEAFF.

This clonotype was picked up a small number of times. The V gene is TRBV5-1, the J gene TRBJ2-2; no definite D call. Per germline, CDR1 SGHRS and CDR2 YFSETQ. The CDR3 contains 15 residues. V shed 0 bases and J shed 0 bases, with 6 bases lying between them. This CDR3 is CASSLEAPNTGELFF. The CDR3 DNA sequence: TGCGCCAGCAGCTTGGAAGCGCCGAACACCGGGGAGCTGTTTTTT.

The rearrangement uses TRBV5-1 and TRBJ1-5, with unresolved D. This CDR3 has 13 residues. Germline CDR1 and CDR2: SGHRS and YFSETQ. Trimming removed 5 bases at V and 8 bases at J, with 14 bases between. CDR3: CASRDTHMEPQHF. In DNA form, the CDR3 reads TGCGCCAGCAGGGATACGCATATGGAGCCCCAGCATTTT.

In this sample, this clonotype turned up many times. The chain links TRBV28 to TRBJ2-1; TRBD2 is a possible D gene (5 bases). This CDR3 has 11 residues. V dropped 10 bases and J dropped 4 bases, with 8 bases sitting between them. Germline V gene data show CDR1 as MDHEN and CDR2 as SYDVKM. CDR3 protein: CATGLYNEQFF. The CDR3 DNA is TGTGCCACCGGACTTTACAATGAGCAGTTCTTC.

The gene calls are TRBV6-5 and TRBJ1-1; the D is unclear. Germline lookup yields CDR1 MNHEY and CDR2 SVGAGI. This CDR3 region has 14 residues. Trimming shortened V by 5 bases and J by 1 base, and 11 bases separated the two germline ends. CDR3 sequence reads: CASSSGRTNTEAFF. The CDR3 region has the DNA TGTGCCAGCAGTAGCGGACGGACGAACACTGAAGCTTTCTTT.

This clonotype was seen once. This may stem from a read error, because a much larger clone lies one nucleotide away. The rearrangement uses TRBV5-1 and TRBJ1-1; D is possibly TRBD1 (5 bases). Germline V gene data show CDR1 as SGHRS and CDR2 as YFSETQ. V lost 3 bases and J 1 base, leaving 10 bases between the germline ends. The CDR3 runs 14 residues. The CDR3 DNA sequence: TGCGCCAGCAGCTGGGGGACCCCGAACACTGAAGCTTTCTTT. Residues: CASSWGTPNTEAFF.

The CDR3: CASSYGTIDEQYF. CDR3 in DNA: TGTGCCAGCAGTTATGGGACAATAGACGAGCAGTACTTC. This chain joins TRBV28 and TRBJ2-7; D is possibly TRBD1 (6 bases). Trimming shortened V by 4 bases and J by 5 bases, and 12 bases separated the two germline ends. This CDR3 has 13 amino acids. CDR1 is MDHEN, CDR2 SYDVKM, per germline. The full variable domain, with the rest looked up from reference TRBV28 and TRBJ2-7, is DVKVTQSSRYLVKRTGEKVFLECVQDMDHENMFWYRQDPGLGLRLIYFSYDVKMKEKGDIPEGYSVSREKKERFSLILESASTNQTSMYLCASSYGTIDEQYFGPGTRLTVT.

This sequence joins TRBV29-1 and TRBJ2-3; D is undetermined. CDR3 length: 12 residues. Germline V gene lookup returns CDR1 SQVTM and CDR2 ANQGSEA. Trimming shortened V by 7 bases and J by 0 bases, and 8 bases separated the two germline ends. The CDR3 sequence: CSAVKSTDTQYF. For the CDR3, the DNA is TGCAGCGCCGTTAAGAGCACAGATACGCAGTATTTT.

This sequence joins TRBV6-5 and TRBJ2-3; 7 bases are a match to TRBD2. The junction had 11 bases not matched to a gene; V was cut back by 2 bases and J by 0 bases. This CDR3 comprises 18 residues. Germline CDR1 and CDR2: MNHEY and SVGAGI. CDR3 loop: CASSYRLYGRGSTDTQYF. The CDR3 DNA sequence: TGTGCCAGCAGTTACCGACTCTATGGGCGGGGGAGCACAGATACGCAGTATTTT.

This clonotype was picked up many times. The chain joins TRBV6-1 to TRBJ1-2, with 8 bases matching TRBD1. The germline CDR1 and CDR2 sequences are MNHNS and SASEGT. V was pared by 6 bases and J by 4 bases, with 7 bases of the junction left unmatched. The CDR3 is 14 residues long. This CDR3 is CASRSGQGSYGYTF. Here the CDR3 DNA reads TGTGCCAGCAGGTCAGGACAGGGTAGCTATGGCTACACCTTC.

This chain joins TRBV28 and TRBJ2-5; 9 bases fit TRBD1. The assigned J gene may be wrong: the sequence end matches TRBJ2-7 better. The V gene's germline CDR1 is MDHEN and CDR2 SYDVKM. The CDR3 spans 15 residues. DNA for the CDR3: TGTGCCAGCAGTTTGTGGACAGGGGTAGTCTCCGAGCAGTACTTC. Encoded protein: CASSLWTGVVSEQYF.

The chain links TRBV3-1 to TRBJ1-2; D not certain. Germline V CDR1 and CDR2: LGHDT, YNNKEL (reference sequence). This CDR3 contains 14 residues. The ends were cut back, 4 bases at V and 4 bases at J, with 13 bases in the middle. CDR3 coding DNA: TGTGCCAGCAGCCCGGACGACCGCGTCTATGGCTACACCTTC. Protein sequence: CASSPDDRVYGYTF. Filled out from reference TRBV3-1 and TRBJ1-2, the complete variable domain reads DTAVSQTPKYLVTQMGNDKSIKCEQNLGHDTMYWYKQDSKKFLKIMFSYNNKELIINETVPNRFSPKSPDKAHLNLHINSLELGDSAVYFCASSPDDRVYGYTFGSGTRLTVV.